This TCR beta chain was identified during a study of blood T cell repertoires in COVID-19. About the research overall: COVID-19 samples, acute and convalescent, were from the United States, Italy and Spain. From T cells, B-cell-depleted T cells, or PBMCs came the material, which was cDNA or gDNA.

With 2 bases clipped from V and 0 bases from J, the junction kept 6 bases outside the gene matches. Germline-derived CDR1 and CDR2 are MNHNS and SASEGT. The CDR3 extends over 16 amino acids. As processed by the authors: It was from reference gene primer amplification that nucleated cell counts were estimated. Measured with immunoSEQ multiplex PCR; TCRdb has only the in-frame clones, and not every one. For V, J and clone size, that table is used; D and trimming come from the DNA. The table records some 190,000 clones, more than 85% of them present only once. This clone was observed a single time. The chain couples TRBV6-1 to TRBJ1-2, with 7 positions matching TRBD1. The sample taken for sequencing was peripheral blood. This TCR derives from a man aged 30-40 years with acute or convalescent COVID-19. The CDR3 sequence is CASSERGDRANYGYTF. DNA of the CDR3: TGTGCCAGCAGTGAAAGGGGAGACAGGGCTAACTATGGCTACACCTTC.